This TCR beta chain derives from a study of blood T cells in healthy people across ages. The study isolated at least 6 million PBMCs from each sample. Germline CDR1 reads SQVTM; CDR2 reads ANQGSEA. Losses at the gene ends were 6 bases for V and 3 bases for J; bases not matched to a gene: 9. The CDR3 is 16 residues long. Next came a second PCR, run for about 7 to 11 cycles, which used a sample-barcoded 5' primer along with a J-beta primer mix. TCRdb reprocessed the 5' RACE reads via MiXCR and lists one record per CDR3 protein. The data show fewer than 2,000,000 distinct CDR3 sequences, around 36% seen once.

V usage is TRBV29-1 and J usage is TRBJ1-3, with 12 nucleotides matching TRBD1. The sequencing input was blood. This TCR was recovered from a woman aged 25 to 45 in good health. This chain's CDR3 is CSVRPGQGALGNTIYF. The DNA for the CDR3 is TGCAGCGTGAGACCGGGACAGGGGGCGCTTGGAAACACCATATATTTT. Full variable domain (outside the CDR3, taken from reference TRBV29-1 and TRBJ1-3): SAVISQKPSRDICQRGTSLTIQCQVDSQVTMMFWYRQQPGQSLTLIATANQGSEATYESGFVIDKFPISRPNLTFSTLTVSNMSPEDSSIYLCSVRPGQGALGNTIYFGEGSWLTVV.